These 3 T cell receptor beta chains were sequenced from one sample in a study of cytomegalovirus exposure and HLA in healthy donors. Vbeta (60) and Jbeta (13) primers were used in the PCR. The assay was immunoSEQ multiplex PCR, and TCRdb's table has in-frame clones only and misses some. In the table there are about 93,000 clones, around 80% of which are singletons. Specimen: PBMCs. All receptors derive from a man aged 30-40 years in good health and CMV-seronegative.

The chain carries TRBV10-3 and TRBJ1-6; a possible D gene is TRBD1 (6 bases). Trimming left V 7 bases short and J 7 bases short, with 14 bases between. This CDR3 region has 14 residues. Germline values: CDR1 ENHRY, CDR2 SYGVKD. For the CDR3, the DNA is TGTGCCATCAATGCAGGGGTATCCAATTCACCCCTCCACTTT. It translates to CAINAGVSNSPLHF.

The genes are TRBV6-6 and TRBJ1-1; D remains unclear. The germline CDR1 and CDR2 sequences are MNHNY and SVGAGI (reference sequence). Trimming removed 0 bases from V and 1 base from J, with 3 bases in between. The CDR3 runs to 13 residues. The DNA for the CDR3 is TGTGCCAGCAGTTACTCCCAGAACACTGAAGCTTTCTTT. It translates to CASSYSQNTEAFF.

The CDR3 loop is CASSPTYGVGETQYF. The DNA of the CDR3 is TGTGCCAGCAGCCCTACGTACGGGGTAGGGGAGACCCAGTACTTC. The rearrangement links TRBV7-3 to TRBJ2-5, with D possibly being TRBD2 (5 bases). V dropped 5 bases and J dropped 5 bases, with 18 bases sitting between them. The CDR3 totals 15 residues. CDR1 and CDR2 from the germline V gene are SGHTA and FQGTGA. Together with reference TRBV7-3 and TRBJ2-5, the CDR3 gives the full variable domain: GAGVSQTPSNKVTEKGKYVELRCDPISGHTALYWYRQSLGQGPEFLIYFQGTGAADDSGLPNDRFFAVRPEGSVSTLKIQRTERGDSAVYLCASSPTYGVGETQYFGPGTRLLVL.